The present T cell receptor (beta chain) was sequenced within a study of spatial heterogeneity in lung cancer. The wider study: For tumor regions, TCR transcript counts showed a strong correlation with a T cell module score derived from matched bulk RNA-seq.

Time point defined: sample taken at primary tumor resection. A total of around 76 untreated early-stage non-small cell lung cancer patients served as donors. Researchers sequenced whole RNA taken from tumor, nontumor lung or frozen PBMC without sorting. Each CDR3 protein is one row after TCRdb ran MiXCR on the 5' RACE reads. The sample comprises 15,000 to 20,000 distinct CDR3 sequences, around 6% of which are singletons, and 9% to 12% rests with the top ten. The CDR3 has 14 amino acids. Germline CDR1 reads WNHNN; CDR2 reads SYGVQD (reference sequence). Trimming left V 2 bases short and J 1 base short, with 9 bases between. Points from the study as a whole: Ubiquitous and regional nonsynonymous mutations were tracked by counts of ubiquitous and regional expanded TCRs, respectively. Counts that tracked tumor mutation counts were those of expanded intratumoral alpha and beta TCRs.

This clonotype showed up many times. The antigen remains unidentified. This receptor was obtained from a female donor with early-stage non-small cell lung cancer. V and J are TRBV10-1 and TRBJ2-7; D not certain. Sample: lung tumor tissue, taken at surgery. The CDR3 is CASSETGPSYEQYF. The CDR3 DNA is TGCGCCAGCAGTGAGACCGGACCGTCCTACGAGCAGTACTTC.